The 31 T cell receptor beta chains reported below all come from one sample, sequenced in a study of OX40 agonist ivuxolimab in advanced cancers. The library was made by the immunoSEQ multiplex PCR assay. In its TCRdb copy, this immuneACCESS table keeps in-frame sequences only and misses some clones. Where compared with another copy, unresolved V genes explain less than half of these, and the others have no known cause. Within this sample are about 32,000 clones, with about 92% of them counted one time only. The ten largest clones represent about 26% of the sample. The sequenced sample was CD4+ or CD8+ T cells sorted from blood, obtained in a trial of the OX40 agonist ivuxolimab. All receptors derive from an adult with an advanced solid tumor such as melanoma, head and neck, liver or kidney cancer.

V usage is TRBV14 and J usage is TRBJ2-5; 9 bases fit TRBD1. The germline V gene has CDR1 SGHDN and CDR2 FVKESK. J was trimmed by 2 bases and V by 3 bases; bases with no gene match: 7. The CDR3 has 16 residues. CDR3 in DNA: TGTGCCAGCAGCCATGGAGACAGGGGGAAACAAGAGACCCAGTACTTC. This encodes CASSHGDRGKQETQYF. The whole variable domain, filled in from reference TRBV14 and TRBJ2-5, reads EAGVTQFPSHSVIEKGQTVTLRCDPISGHDNLYWYRRVMGKEIKFLLHFVKESKQDESGMPNNRFLAERTGGTYSTLKVQPAELEDSGVYFCASSHGDRGKQETQYFGPGTRLLVL.

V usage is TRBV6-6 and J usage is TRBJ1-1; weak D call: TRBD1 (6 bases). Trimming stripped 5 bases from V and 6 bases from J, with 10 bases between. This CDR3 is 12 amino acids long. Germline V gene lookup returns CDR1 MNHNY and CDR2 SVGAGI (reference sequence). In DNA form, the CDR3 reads TGTGCCAGCAGTCAGGGGAAGGCTGAAGCTTTCTTT. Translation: CASSQGKAEAFF.

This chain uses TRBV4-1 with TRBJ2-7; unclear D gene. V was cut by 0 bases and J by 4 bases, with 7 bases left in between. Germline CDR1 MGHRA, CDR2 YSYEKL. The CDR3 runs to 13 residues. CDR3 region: CASSQDLWYEQYF. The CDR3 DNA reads TGCGCCAGCAGCCAAGATCTGTGGTACGAGCAGTACTTC.

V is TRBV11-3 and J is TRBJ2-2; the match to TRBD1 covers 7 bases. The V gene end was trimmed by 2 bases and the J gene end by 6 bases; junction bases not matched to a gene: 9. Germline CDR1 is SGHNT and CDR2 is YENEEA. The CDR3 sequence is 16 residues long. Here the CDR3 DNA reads TGTGCCAGCAGCTTAAAGGGGGCGATCCGCTCCGGGGAGCTGTTTTTT. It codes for CASSLKGAIRSGELFF. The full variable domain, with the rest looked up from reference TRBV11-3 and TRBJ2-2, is EAGVVQSPRYKIIEKKQPVAFWCNPISGHNTLYWYLQNLGQGPELLIRYENEEAVDDSQLPKDRFSAERLKGVDSTLKIQPAELGDSAVYLCASSLKGAIRSGELFFGEGSRLTVL.

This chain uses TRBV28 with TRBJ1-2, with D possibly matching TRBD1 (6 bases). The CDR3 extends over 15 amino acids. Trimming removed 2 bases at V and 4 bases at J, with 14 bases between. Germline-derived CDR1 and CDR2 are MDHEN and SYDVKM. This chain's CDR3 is CASSLMRGLGYGYTF. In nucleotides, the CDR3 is TGTGCCAGCAGTTTAATGCGGGGGCTGGGCTATGGCTACACCTTC.

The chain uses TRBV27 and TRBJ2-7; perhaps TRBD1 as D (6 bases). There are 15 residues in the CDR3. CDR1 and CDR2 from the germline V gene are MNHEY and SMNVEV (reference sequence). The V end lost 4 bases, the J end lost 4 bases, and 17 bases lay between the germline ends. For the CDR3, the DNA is TGTGCCAGCAGTTATACAGGGAGCCCCTTATACGAGCAGTACTTC. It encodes CASSYTGSPLYEQYF.

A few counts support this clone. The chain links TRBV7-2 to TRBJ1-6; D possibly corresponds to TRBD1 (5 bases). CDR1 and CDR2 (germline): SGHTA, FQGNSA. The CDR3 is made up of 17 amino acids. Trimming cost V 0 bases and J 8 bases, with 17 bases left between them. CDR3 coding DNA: TGTGCCAGCAGCTTAGCCCCGACAGCAACCATGGATTCACCCCTCCACTTT. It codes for CASSLAPTATMDSPLHF.

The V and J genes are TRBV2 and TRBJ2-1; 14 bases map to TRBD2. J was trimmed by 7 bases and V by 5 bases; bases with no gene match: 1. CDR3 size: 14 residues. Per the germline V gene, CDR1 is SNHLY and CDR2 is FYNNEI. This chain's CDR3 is CASSRLAGGNEQFF. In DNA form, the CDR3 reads TGTGCCAGCAGTCGACTAGCGGGAGGGAATGAGCAGTTCTTC.

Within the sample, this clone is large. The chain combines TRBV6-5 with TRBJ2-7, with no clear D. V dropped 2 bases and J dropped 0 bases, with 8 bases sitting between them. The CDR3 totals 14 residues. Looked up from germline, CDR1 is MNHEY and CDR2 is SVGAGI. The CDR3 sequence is CASSYGQLSYEQYF. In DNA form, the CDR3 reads TGTGCCAGCAGTTACGGGCAACTCTCCTACGAGCAGTACTTC.

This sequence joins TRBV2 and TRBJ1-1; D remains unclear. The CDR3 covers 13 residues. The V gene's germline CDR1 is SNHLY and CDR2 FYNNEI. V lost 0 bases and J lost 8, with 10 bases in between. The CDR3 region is CASSEAPWSEAFF. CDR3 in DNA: TGTGCCAGCAGTGAAGCCCCTTGGAGCGAAGCTTTCTTT.

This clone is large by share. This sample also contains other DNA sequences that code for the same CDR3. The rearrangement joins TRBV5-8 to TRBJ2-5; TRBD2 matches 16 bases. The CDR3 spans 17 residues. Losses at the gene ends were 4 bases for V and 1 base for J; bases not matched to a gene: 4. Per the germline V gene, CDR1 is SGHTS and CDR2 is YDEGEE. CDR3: CASSRGLAGGVQETQYF. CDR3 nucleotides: TGTGCCAGCAGCAGGGGACTAGCGGGAGGGGTCCAAGAGACCCAGTACTTC.

The CDR3: CASLWGSRDEQFF. In DNA, the CDR3 is TGCGCCAGCTTGTGGGGGTCCAGGGATGAGCAGTTCTTC. The J gene is TRBJ2-1, the V gene TRBV10-2; D is tentatively TRBD1 or TRBD2 (5 bases each). This CDR3 spans 13 amino acids. The V end lost 8 bases, the J end lost 8 bases, and 16 bases lay between the germline ends. Per germline, CDR1 WSHSY and CDR2 SAAADI.

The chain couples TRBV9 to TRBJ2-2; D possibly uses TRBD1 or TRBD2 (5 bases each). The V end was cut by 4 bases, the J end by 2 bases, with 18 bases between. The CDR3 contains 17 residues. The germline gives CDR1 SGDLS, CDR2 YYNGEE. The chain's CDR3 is CASSPTEGRDNTGELFF. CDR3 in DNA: TGTGCCAGCAGCCCGACTGAGGGCAGGGACAACACCGGGGAGCTGTTTTTT.

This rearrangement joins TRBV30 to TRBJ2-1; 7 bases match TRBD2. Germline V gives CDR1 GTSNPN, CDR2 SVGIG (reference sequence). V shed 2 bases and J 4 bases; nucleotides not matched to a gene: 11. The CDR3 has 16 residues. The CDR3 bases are TGTGCCTGGAGTTGGAAAAGCGGGGCGACTTACAATGAGCAGTTCTTC. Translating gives CAWSWKSGATYNEQFF.

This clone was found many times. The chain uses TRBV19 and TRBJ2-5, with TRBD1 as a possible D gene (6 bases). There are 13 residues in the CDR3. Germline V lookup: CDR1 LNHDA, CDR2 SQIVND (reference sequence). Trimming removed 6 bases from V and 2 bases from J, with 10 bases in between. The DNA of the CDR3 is TGTGCCAGTAGCTTTACAGGGCAAGAGACCCAGTACTTC. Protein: CASSFTGQETQYF.

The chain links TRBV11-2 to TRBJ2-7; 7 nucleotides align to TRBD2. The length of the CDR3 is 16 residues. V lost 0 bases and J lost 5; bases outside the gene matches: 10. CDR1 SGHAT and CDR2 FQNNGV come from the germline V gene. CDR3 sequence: CASSLDQGGDTDEQYF. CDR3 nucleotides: TGTGCCAGCAGCTTAGATCAGGGAGGGGATACCGACGAGCAGTACTTC.

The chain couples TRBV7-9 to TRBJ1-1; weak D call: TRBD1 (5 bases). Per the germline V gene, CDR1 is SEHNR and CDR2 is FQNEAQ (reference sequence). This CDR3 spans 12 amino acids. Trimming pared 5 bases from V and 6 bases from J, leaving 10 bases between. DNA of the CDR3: TGTGCCAGCAGCCGGGGGAGCCCTGAAGCTTTCTTT. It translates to CASSRGSPEAFF.

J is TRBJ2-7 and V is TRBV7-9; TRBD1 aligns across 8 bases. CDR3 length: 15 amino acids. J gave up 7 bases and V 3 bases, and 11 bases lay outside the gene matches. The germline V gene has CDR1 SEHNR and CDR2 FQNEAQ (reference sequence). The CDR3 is CASSFKPGGAREQYF. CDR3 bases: TGTGCCAGCAGCTTCAAGCCAGGGGGCGCGAGGGAGCAGTACTTC. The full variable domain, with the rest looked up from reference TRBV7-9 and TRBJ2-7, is DTGVSQNPRHKITKRGQNVTFRCDPISEHNRLYWYRQTLGQGPEFLTYFQNEAQLEKSRLLSDRFSAERPKGSFSTLEIQRTEQGDSAMYLCASSFKPGGAREQYFGPGTRLTVT.

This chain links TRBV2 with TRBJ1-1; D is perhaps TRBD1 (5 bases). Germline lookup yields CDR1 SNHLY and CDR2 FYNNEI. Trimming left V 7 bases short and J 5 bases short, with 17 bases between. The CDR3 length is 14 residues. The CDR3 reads CASTGWGEGTEAFF. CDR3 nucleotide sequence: TGTGCCAGCACCGGATGGGGGGAAGGTACTGAAGCTTTCTTT.

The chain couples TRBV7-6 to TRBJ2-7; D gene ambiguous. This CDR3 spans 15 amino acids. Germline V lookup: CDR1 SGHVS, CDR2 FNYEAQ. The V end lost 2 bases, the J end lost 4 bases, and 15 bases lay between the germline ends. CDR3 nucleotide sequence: TGTGCCAGCAGCTTATGGGCAGGATCGGGTTACGAGCAGTACTTC. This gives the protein CASSLWAGSGYEQYF. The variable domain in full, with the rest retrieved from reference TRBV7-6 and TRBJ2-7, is GAGVSQSPRYKVTKRGQDVALRCDPISGHVSLYWYRQALGQGPEFLTYFNYEAQQDKSGLPNDRFSAERPEGSISTLTIQRTEQRDSAMYRCASSLWAGSGYEQYFGPGTRLTVT.

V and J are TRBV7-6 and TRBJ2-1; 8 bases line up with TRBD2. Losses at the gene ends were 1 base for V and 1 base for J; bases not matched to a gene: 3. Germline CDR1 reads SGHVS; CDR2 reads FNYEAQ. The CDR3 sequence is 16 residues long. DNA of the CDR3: TGTGCCAGCAGCTTAGTGGTAGCGGGATCCTACAATGAGCAGTTCTTC. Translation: CASSLVVAGSYNEQFF.

The CDR3 sequence: CASSLNVGGLSSGANVLTF. In DNA form, the CDR3 reads TGTGCCAGCAGTTTAAACGTCGGGGGGTTAAGCTCTGGGGCCAACGTCCTGACTTTC. The chain couples TRBV27 to TRBJ2-6; 7 bases match TRBD2. Unmatched junction bases numbered 10, after V lost 2 bases and J lost 0 bases. The germline V gene has CDR1 MNHEY and CDR2 SMNVEV (reference sequence). The CDR3 extends over 19 amino acids.

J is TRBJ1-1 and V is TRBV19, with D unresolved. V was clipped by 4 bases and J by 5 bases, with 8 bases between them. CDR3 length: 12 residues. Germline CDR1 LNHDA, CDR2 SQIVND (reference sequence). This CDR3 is CASSTRTTEAFF. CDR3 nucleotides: TGTGCCAGTAGTACACGGACGACTGAAGCTTTCTTT.

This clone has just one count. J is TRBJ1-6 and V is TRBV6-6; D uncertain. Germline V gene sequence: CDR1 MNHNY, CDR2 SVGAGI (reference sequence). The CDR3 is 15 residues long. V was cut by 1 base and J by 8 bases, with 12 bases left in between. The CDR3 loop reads CASSYFRAGDSPLHF. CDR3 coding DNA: TGTGCCAGCAGTTACTTCAGAGCCGGGGATTCACCCCTCCACTTT.

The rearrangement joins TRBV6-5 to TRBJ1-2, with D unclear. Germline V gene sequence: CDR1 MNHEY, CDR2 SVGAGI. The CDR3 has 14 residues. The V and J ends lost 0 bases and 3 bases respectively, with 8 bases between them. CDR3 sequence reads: CASSYSGSYYGYTF. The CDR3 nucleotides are TGTGCCAGCAGTTACTCCGGCAGTTACTATGGCTACACCTTC.

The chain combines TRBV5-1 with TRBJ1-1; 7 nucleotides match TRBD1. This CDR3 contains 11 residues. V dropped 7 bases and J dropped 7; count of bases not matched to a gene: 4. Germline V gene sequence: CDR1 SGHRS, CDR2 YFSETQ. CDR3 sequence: CASGQGVEAFF. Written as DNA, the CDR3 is TGCGCCAGCGGGCAGGGGGTTGAAGCTTTCTTT.

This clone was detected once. The DNA for the CDR3 is TGTGCCAGCAGCTTCCGACAGGGGGTAGGCAATGAGCAGTTCTTC. The encoded protein is CASSFRQGVGNEQFF. The chain is built from TRBV9 and TRBJ2-1, with TRBD1 matching over 9 bases. The CDR3 covers 15 residues. Germline V CDR1 and CDR2: SGDLS, YYNGEE. V lost 4 bases to trimming and J lost 6 bases; unmatched junction nucleotides: 8.

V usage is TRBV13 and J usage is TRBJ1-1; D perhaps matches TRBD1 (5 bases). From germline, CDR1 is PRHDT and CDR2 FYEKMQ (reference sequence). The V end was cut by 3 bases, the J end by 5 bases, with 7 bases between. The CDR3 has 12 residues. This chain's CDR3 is CASSLGQTEAFF. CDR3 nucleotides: TGTGCCAGCAGCTTGGGGCAAACTGAAGCTTTCTTT.

CDR3 protein: CAWSGSVGTHYGYTF. The CDR3 DNA is TGTGCCTGGAGTGGGTCTGTGGGAACTCACTATGGCTACACCTTC. The chain joins TRBV30 to TRBJ1-2, with D unclear. CDR3 length equals 15 residues. Germline lookup yields CDR1 GTSNPN and CDR2 SVGIG (reference sequence). Between the trimmed V and J ends, which lost 1 base and 3 bases, there was a span of 15 bases.

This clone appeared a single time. The CDR3 DNA sequence: TGTGCCAGCAGTTTAGGCGCGGGAGGGCCTACCGGGGAGCTGTTTTTT. This sequence encodes CASSLGAGGPTGELFF. The gene calls are TRBV28 and TRBJ2-2; 9 bases map to TRBD2. Germline trimming cut 2 bases from V and 5 bases from J; bases unmatched to any gene: 6. The CDR3 sequence is 16 residues long. Germline V gene data show CDR1 as MDHEN and CDR2 as SYDVKM.

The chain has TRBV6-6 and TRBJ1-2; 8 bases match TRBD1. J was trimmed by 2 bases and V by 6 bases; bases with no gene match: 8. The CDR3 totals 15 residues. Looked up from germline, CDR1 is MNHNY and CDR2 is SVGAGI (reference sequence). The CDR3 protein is CASSPAGTGNYGYTF. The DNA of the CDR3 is TGTGCCAGCAGCCCCGCGGGGACAGGCAACTATGGCTACACCTTC.